The 31 T cell receptor beta chains presented below share a single source sample, sequenced in a study of blood T cell repertoires in COVID-19 (dated by TCRdb to the early 2020s). The receptor library was made with the immunoSEQ multiplex PCR assay. Entries here come from immuneACCESS through TCRdb and include only in-frame sequences with V and J called. Some clones fail to appear in such tables; in the studies checked, an unresolved V gene covers under half of the shortfall, and the cause of the remainder is unknown. The sample data list around 270,000 clones, and about 87% of these were observed just once. Clones ranked in the top ten supply approximately 5.1% of the sample. Sequencing was done on a sample of peripheral blood. The receptors come from a woman aged 55-75 years with COVID-19, enrolled during active disease.

The chain is built from TRBV6-6 and TRBJ2-2; D gene unclear. Germline assignment: CDR1 MNHNY and CDR2 SVGAGI (reference sequence). The length of the CDR3 is 14 residues. V was clipped by 2 bases and J by 1 base, with 5 bases between them. CDR3 bases: TGTGCCAGCAGTTACCCACAGAACACCGGGGAGCTGTTTTTT. Protein product: CASSYPQNTGELFF.

This chain links TRBV29-1 with TRBJ2-3; TRBD2 agrees at 9 bases. J was trimmed by 2 bases and V by 0 bases; bases with no gene match: 15. This CDR3 spans 19 amino acids. Germline V lookup: CDR1 SQVTM, CDR2 ANQGSEA. CDR3 loop: CSVEDGRWLAGMITDTQYF. The CDR3 nucleotides read TGCAGCGTTGAAGATGGTCGTTGGCTAGCGGGAATGATCACAGATACGCAGTATTTT.

This sequence joins TRBV5-5 and TRBJ1-3; D is undetermined. In germline, CDR1 is SGHKS, CDR2 YYEKEE (reference sequence). The CDR3 has 14 amino acids. V was pared by 0 bases and J by 4 bases, with 8 bases between. The CDR3 protein is CASSLGQVGNTIYF. The CDR3 DNA follows: TGTGCCAGCAGCTTGGGCCAGGTCGGAAACACCATATATTTT.

This chain connects TRBV18 to TRBJ1-5, with 7 positions matching TRBD1. The V gene's germline CDR1 is KGHSH and CDR2 LQKENI. The J segment lost 0 bases and the V segment lost 3 bases, leaving 5 bases of the junction unmatched. This CDR3 comprises 16 residues. As DNA, the CDR3 is TGTGCCAGCTCACCGAACAGGGGCATTAGCAATCAGCCCCAGCATTTT. Its translation: CASSPNRGISNQPQHF.

This clone was seen a handful of times. The chain is built from TRBV2 and TRBJ1-5; possibly TRBD1 for D (6 bases). CDR3 size: 14 residues. V lost 7 bases to trimming and J lost 3 bases, with 13 bases between them. Germline CDR1 is SNHLY and CDR2 is FYNNEI. CDR3 amino acids: CASTVGQLNQPQHF. CDR3 DNA sequence: TGTGCCAGCACGGTTGGACAGCTCAATCAGCCCCAGCATTTT.

The chain carries TRBV19 and TRBJ2-2; possibly TRBD2 for D (6 bases). With 3 bases removed from V and 1 base from J, the gap between germline ends came to 18 bases. CDR1 is LNHDA, CDR2 SQIVND, per germline (reference sequence). This CDR3 contains 18 residues. CDR3 amino acids: CASSMRWGLSQNTGELFF. The CDR3, as DNA: TGTGCCAGTAGTATGAGGTGGGGACTGAGCCAGAACACCGGGGAGCTGTTTTTT.

The V and J genes are TRBV27 and TRBJ2-2; 8 bases fit TRBD1. CDR1 and CDR2 from the germline V gene are MNHEY and SMNVEV (reference sequence). The V segment lost 6 bases and the J segment 1 base; nucleotides outside the gene matches: 7. This CDR3 is built from 16 residues. CDR3 sequence (DNA): TGTGCCAGCAGCCTAAGGGGACAGGTGAACACCGGGGAGCTGTTTTTT. It yields the protein CASSLRGQVNTGELFF.

The rearrangement uses TRBV5-1 and TRBJ1-2; TRBD1 aligns across 7 bases. The CDR3 sequence is 12 residues long. The J segment lost 14 bases and the V segment lost 4 bases, leaving 11 bases of the junction unmatched. CDR1 and CDR2 (germline): SGHRS, YFSETQ. The CDR3 nucleotides are TGCGCCAGCAGCCGGGAAGGGGGCCTCTCTACCTTC. It is translated as CASSREGGLSTF. Full variable domain (rest looked up from reference TRBV5-1 and TRBJ1-2): KAGVTQTPRYLIKTRGQQVTLSCSPISGHRSVSWYQQTPGQGLQFLFEYFSETQRNKGNFPGRFSGRQFSNSRSEMNVSTLELGDSALYLCASSREGGLSTFGSGTRLTVV.

The chain combines TRBV9 with TRBJ2-3; the match to TRBD1 covers 9 bases. The CDR3 has 15 amino acids. Trimming cost V 0 bases and J 3 bases; bases outside gene matches: 2. Germline loops: CDR1 SGDLS, CDR2 YYNGEE. CDR3: CASSVVGTGTDTQYF. DNA of the CDR3: TGTGCCAGCAGCGTAGTTGGGACAGGGACAGATACGCAGTATTTT.

This chain joins TRBV6-2 or TRBV6-3 and TRBJ1-5; D remains unclear. The CDR3 sequence is 15 residues long. Germline loops: CDR1 MNHEY, CDR2 SVGEGT. V dropped 2 bases and J dropped 6 bases, with 14 bases sitting between them. The CDR3 nucleotides are TGTGCCAGCAGTTACGGGTCCCGAGGTACTCAGCCCCAGCATTTT. Amino acid sequence: CASSYGSRGTQPQHF.

Only one count was recorded for this clone. This chain joins TRBV19 and TRBJ2-7; tentative D call: TRBD2 (7 bases). CDR1 is LNHDA, CDR2 SQIVND, per germline (reference sequence). With 5 bases removed from V and 0 bases from J, the gap between germline ends came to 20 bases. The CDR3 has 17 amino acids. CDR3 nucleotides: TGTGCCAGTAGTCGCGCCGGGGGGCGCCTAAGCTCCTACGAGCAGTACTTC. As protein: CASSRAGGRLSSYEQYF.

The gene calls are TRBV27 and TRBJ1-5; possible D gene TRBD1, 5 bases. The V gene's germline CDR1 is MNHEY and CDR2 SMNVEV (reference sequence). The CDR3 contains 15 residues. V lost 6 bases and J 4 bases, leaving 16 bases between the germline ends. The CDR3 sequence: CASSRNQGLNQPQHF. CDR3 sequence (DNA): TGTGCCAGCAGCCGCAACCAGGGCCTAAATCAGCCCCAGCATTTT.

The J gene is TRBJ1-2, the V gene TRBV3-1 (or the pseudogene TRBV3-2); D is possibly TRBD1 (5 bases). The CDR3 consists of 15 residues. With 4 bases removed from V and 2 bases from J, the gap between germline ends came to 14 bases. The germline V gene has CDR1 LGHDT and CDR2 YNNKEL (reference sequence). CDR3 sequence: CASSPRLGQNYGYTF. The CDR3 DNA is TGTGCCAGCAGCCCCCGGTTGGGGCAAAACTATGGCTACACCTTC.

This chain connects TRBV28 to TRBJ2-7, with a weak D call TRBD2 (5 bases). The CDR3 is 15 amino acids. In germline, CDR1 is MDHEN, CDR2 SYDVKM. The ends were cut back, 2 bases at V and 4 bases at J, with 15 bases in the middle. The CDR3 reads CASSLPGSLLYEQYF. Written as DNA, the CDR3 is TGTGCCAGCAGTTTACCGGGGTCCCTCTTATACGAGCAGTACTTC.

V usage is TRBV11-3 and J usage is TRBJ2-1; 8 bases agree with TRBD1. V gave up 5 bases and J gave up 7 bases; unmatched junction bases: 10. Germline CDR1 and CDR2: SGHNT and YENEEA. The CDR3 totals 15 residues. The CDR3 reads CASSPTGQERNEQFF. Written as DNA, the CDR3 is TGTGCCAGCAGCCCTACGGGACAGGAGAGGAATGAGCAGTTCTTC.

This sequence joins TRBV4-2 and TRBJ2-1, with D maybe TRBD2 (6 bases). Trimming removed 1 base from V and 2 bases from J, with 12 bases in between. The CDR3 is 16 residues long. Germline loops: CDR1 LGHNA, CDR2 YNFKEQ. This chain's CDR3 is CASSQASGLTYNEQFF. Written as DNA, the CDR3 is TGTGCCAGCAGCCAAGCCAGCGGGCTTACCTACAATGAGCAGTTCTTC.

J is TRBJ1-1 and V is TRBV12-5; the match to TRBD1 covers 10 bases. The junction had 11 bases not matched to a gene; V was cut back by 4 bases and J by 0 bases. In germline, CDR1 is LGHNT, CDR2 FRNRAP. The CDR3 spans 18 residues. Here the CDR3 DNA reads TGTGCTAGTGGTTCGCAGACAGGGGGCCTTCTAATGAACACTGAAGCTTTCTTT. This encodes CASGSQTGGLLMNTEAFF. The whole variable domain, remainder taken from reference TRBV12-5 and TRBJ1-1, is DARVTQTPRHKVTEMGQEVTMRCQPILGHNTVFWYRQTMMQGLELLAYFRNRAPLDDSGMPKDRFSAEMPDATLATLKIQPSEPRDSAVYFCASGSQTGGLLMNTEAFFGQGTRLTVV.

The chain combines TRBV28 with TRBJ1-5; 7 bases map to TRBD1. The V and J ends lost 11 bases and 4 bases, in that order; junction bases with no gene match: 5. The germline gives CDR1 MDHEN, CDR2 SYDVKM. CDR3 size: 12 residues. CDR3 region: CAGGTANQPQHF. In DNA, the CDR3 is TGTGCCGGGGGGACAGCAAATCAGCCCCAGCATTTT.

The CDR3 DNA sequence: TGCAGTGGTCGGGGTCTGGGTGAAGCTTTCTTT. Encoded protein: CSGRGLGEAFF. The J gene is TRBJ1-1, the V gene TRBV20-1; unclear D gene. The germline gives CDR1 DFQATT, CDR2 SNEGSKA (reference sequence). Between the trimmed V and J ends, which lost 7 bases and 7 bases, there was a span of 13 bases. The CDR3 consists of 11 residues.

The rearrangement uses TRBV3-1 (or the pseudogene TRBV3-2) and TRBJ1-2, with TRBD1 identical over 7 bases. This CDR3 has 13 amino acids. Germline CDR1 and CDR2: LGHDT and YNNKEL (reference sequence). Unmatched junction bases numbered 1, after V lost 5 bases and J lost 1 base. CDR3: CASSGTDNYGYTF. The CDR3 nucleotides read TGTGCCAGCAGCGGGACAGATAACTATGGCTACACCTTC.

The chain couples TRBV29-1 to TRBJ2-5; 13 bases match TRBD2. The CDR3 totals 16 residues. The germline gives CDR1 SQVTM, CDR2 ANQGSEA. J was trimmed by 4 bases and V by 7 bases; bases with no gene match: 12. CDR3 in DNA: TGCAGCGCCGAGGGGGGTGGACTAGCGGGAGTAGAGACCCAGTACTTC. Protein sequence: CSAEGGGLAGVETQYF. Together with reference TRBV29-1 and TRBJ2-5, the CDR3 gives the full variable domain: SAVISQKPSRDICQRGTSLTIQCQVDSQVTMMFWYRQQPGQSLTLIATANQGSEATYESGFVIDKFPISRPNLTFSTLTVSNMSPEDSSIYLCSAEGGGLAGVETQYFGPGTRLLVL.

This clone occurred a few times. This chain connects TRBV7-8 to TRBJ1-5, with unresolved D. This CDR3 region has 13 residues. The V and J ends lost 4 bases and 5 bases respectively, with 9 bases between them. Germline assignment: CDR1 SGHVS and CDR2 FQNEAQ. The CDR3 DNA reads as TGTGCCAGCAGCTCCCGGCGGGATCAGCCCCAGCATTTT. It translates to CASSSRRDQPQHF.

The chain has TRBV30 and TRBJ1-2, with D possibly TRBD1 on 6 matching bases. CDR1 and CDR2 from the germline V gene are GTSNPN and SVGIG (reference sequence). The CDR3 contains 13 residues. Deletions cut 0 bases from V and 8 bases from J, with 13 bases between. The CDR3 sequence: CAWSVRGAAGYTF. The CDR3 DNA reads TGTGCCTGGAGTGTACGGGGGGCTGCGGGCTACACCTTC.

V and J are TRBV2 and TRBJ2-7; 9 positions agree with TRBD1. CDR3 length: 16 residues. CDR1 is SNHLY, CDR2 FYNNEI, per germline. Trimming removed 6 bases from V and 3 bases from J; junction bases left unmatched: 12. DNA for the CDR3: TGTGCCAGCAGACCGCCCCCGGGACAGGGCCGCTACGAGCAGTACTTC. Its translation is CASRPPPGQGRYEQYF.

V and J are TRBV20-1 and TRBJ2-7; tentative D call: TRBD1 (6 bases). In germline, CDR1 is DFQATT, CDR2 SNEGSKA (reference sequence). This CDR3 spans 11 amino acids. Trimming stripped 8 bases from V and 4 bases from J, with 12 bases between. This CDR3 reads CSCRGAYEQYF. DNA for the CDR3: TGCAGTTGCAGGGGTGCATACGAGCAGTACTTC.

The gene calls are TRBV3-1 (or the pseudogene TRBV3-2) and TRBJ1-1; D not certain. Germline assignment: CDR1 LGHDT and CDR2 YNNKEL (reference sequence). The CDR3 is made up of 14 amino acids. Trimming removed 5 bases from V and 1 base from J, with 11 bases in between. CDR3 sequence reads: CASSSLSGNTEAFF. CDR3 DNA: TGTGCCAGCAGCTCACTCTCTGGGAACACTGAAGCTTTCTTT.

The chain employs TRBV30 and TRBJ2-1, with 8 bases fitting TRBD1. Trimming took 3 bases from V and 4 from J; bases not matched to a gene: 17. The CDR3 extends over 18 amino acids. Germline CDR1 reads GTSNPN; CDR2 reads SVGIG (reference sequence). In nucleotides, the CDR3 is TGTGCCTGGAGAGCGTCCTCTGCCCTCCGGGACAGGTACAATGAGCAGTTCTTC. Its translation: CAWRASSALRDRYNEQFF.

This chain links TRBV5-1 with TRBJ1-5; perhaps TRBD1 as D (5 bases). The CDR3 runs 14 residues. V was clipped by 0 bases and J by 3 bases, with 7 bases between them. Germline V CDR1 and CDR2: SGHRS, YFSETQ. CDR3 sequence: CASSLGGDNQPQHF. The CDR3, as DNA: TGCGCCAGCAGCTTGGGGGGGGACAATCAGCCCCAGCATTTT.

V usage is TRBV5-1 and J usage is TRBJ1-2; 9 bases line up with TRBD1. Germline-derived CDR1 and CDR2 are SGHRS and YFSETQ. With 4 bases clipped from V and 8 bases from J, the junction kept 15 bases outside the gene matches. This CDR3 has 16 amino acids. CDR3 protein: CASSPEPGQGVHGYTF. DNA of the CDR3: TGCGCCAGCAGCCCGGAACCGGGACAGGGAGTTCACGGCTACACCTTC.

J is TRBJ2-7 and V is TRBV14, with 9 bases that match TRBD1. This CDR3 region has 15 residues. V lost 4 bases to trimming and J lost 5 bases; unmatched junction nucleotides: 9. Per germline, CDR1 SGHDN and CDR2 FVKESK. The CDR3 nucleotides read TGTGCCAGCAGCCGGCATGGACAGGGGCGAAACGAGCAGTACTTC. This encodes CASSRHGQGRNEQYF.

The rearrangement joins TRBV5-1 to TRBJ2-2, with 13 positions matching TRBD2. With 4 bases clipped from V and 4 bases from J, the junction kept 4 bases outside the gene matches. In germline, CDR1 is SGHRS, CDR2 YFSETQ. There are 16 residues in the CDR3. The CDR3 DNA is TGCGCCAGCAGCATCCGGACTAGCGGGGGCACCGGGGAGCTGTTTTTT. Amino acid sequence: CASSIRTSGGTGELFF.